The present T cell receptor (beta chain) was sequenced within a study of shared clonotypes between healthy human individuals. A note on this clone: A junction boundary mismatches the germline segment, possibly from a read error.

The CDR3 spans 15 residues. Germline V gene data show CDR1 as MNHEY and CDR2 as SMNVEV (reference sequence). The assay was immunoSEQ multiplex PCR, and TCRdb's table has in-frame clones only and misses some. The data show some 2 million clones, with 85% to 95% seen just once and under 0.15% held by the top ten. The rearrangement uses TRBV27 and TRBJ1-3; D gene unclear. This receptor was taken from a man aged 18 to 35 in good health. Material: naive CD4+ T cells sorted from blood. Subset denoted: CD45RA+ positively selected. The CDR3 DNA reads TGTGCCAGCAGTCTATCAGGCCCGCGCTGGGGCACCATATATTTT. The encoded protein is CASSLSGPRWGTIYF.